This entry is about one T cell receptor (beta chain). The entry originates in a study of T cell repertoires in ileal Crohn's disease. V gave up 6 bases and J gave up 8 bases, with 17 bases separating them. The CDR3 has 15 residues. The V gene's germline CDR1 is MNHNY and CDR2 SVGAGI (reference sequence). The assay was immunoSEQ multiplex PCR, and TCRdb's table has in-frame clones only and misses some. The data show about 5,300 clones, just under 80% seen once. The time point: neoterminal ileum biopsy at postoperative endoscopy, about 6 months after surgery. Eligibility required adulthood, ileal or ileocolonic Crohn's disease and indicated ileocolonic resection.

Sequenced input: ileal tissue. The TCR sequence derives from an adult with Crohn's disease. The rearrangement links TRBV6-6 to TRBJ1-6; TRBD1 is a possible D gene (6 bases). CDR3: CASRTSSGGYSPLHF. As DNA, the CDR3 is TGTGCCAGCAGGACTTCGTCCGGGGGCTATTCACCCCTCCACTTT.